Included here is one T cell receptor beta chain sequence, with context. This specimen comes from a study of blood T cell repertoires in COVID-19. Clones were sequenced by immunoSEQ multiplex PCR, and TCRdb holds only the in-frame ones, with some missing. The sample carries 70,000 or so clones, over 75% recorded once. The source is a woman of 80 years or more with active or convalescent COVID-19. Material: peripheral blood.

This chain's CDR3 is CASSQDGGGSFKLFF. The DNA of the CDR3 is TGCGCCAGCAGCCAAGACGGGGGTGGGAGCTTCAAACTGTTTTTT. The chain uses TRBV4-1 and TRBJ1-4; tentative D call: TRBD1 (5 bases). V gave up 0 bases and J gave up 11 bases, with 16 bases separating them. The CDR3 is made up of 15 amino acids. Germline lookup yields CDR1 MGHRA and CDR2 YSYEKL.